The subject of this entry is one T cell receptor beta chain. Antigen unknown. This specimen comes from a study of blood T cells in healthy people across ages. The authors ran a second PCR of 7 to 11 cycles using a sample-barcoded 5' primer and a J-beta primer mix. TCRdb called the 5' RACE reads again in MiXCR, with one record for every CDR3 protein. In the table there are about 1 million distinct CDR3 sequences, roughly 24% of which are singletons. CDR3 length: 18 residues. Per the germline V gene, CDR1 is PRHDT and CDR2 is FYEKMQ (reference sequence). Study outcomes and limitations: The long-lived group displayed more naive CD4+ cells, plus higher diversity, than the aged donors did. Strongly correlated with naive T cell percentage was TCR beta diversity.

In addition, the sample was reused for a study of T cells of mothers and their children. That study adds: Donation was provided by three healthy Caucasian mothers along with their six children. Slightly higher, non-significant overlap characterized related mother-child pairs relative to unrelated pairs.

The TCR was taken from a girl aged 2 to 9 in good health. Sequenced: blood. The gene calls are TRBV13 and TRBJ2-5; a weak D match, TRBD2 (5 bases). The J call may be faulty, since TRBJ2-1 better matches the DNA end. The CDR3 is CASSLGGRRPSWYNEQFF. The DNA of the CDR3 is TGTGCCAGCAGCTTAGGAGGGCGAAGGCCTAGCTGGTACAATGAGCAGTTCTTC.